These 26 T cell receptor beta chains came from one sample sequenced in a study of T cells after yellow fever vaccination. Using its own MiXCR run on the 5' RACE reads, TCRdb lists one record per CDR3 protein. The sample lists hundreds of thousands of distinct CDR3 sequences; roughly 12% were seen once. The sequencing used PBMCs, collected on the day of the yellow fever booster vaccination. These receptors all stem from a man aged 25-45 years who received the YFV17D yellow fever vaccine.

The sample holds many counts of this clonotype. This sequence joins TRBV15 and TRBJ2-5, with D possibly being TRBD2 (6 bases). The CDR3 has 13 amino acids. V was shortened by 0 bases and J by 4 bases, with 6 bases between the two germline ends. Germline V gives CDR1 LNHNV, CDR2 YYDKDF (reference sequence). The CDR3 is CATSRDSGETQYF. CDR3 sequence (DNA): TGTGCCACCAGCAGAGATAGCGGAGAGACCCAGTACTTC.

The rearrangement links TRBV6-1 to TRBJ2-7; the D gene is possibly TRBD2 (7 bases). CDR1 and CDR2 (germline): MNHNS, SASEGT. The V gene lost 6 bases and the J gene lost 1 base, with 10 bases spanning the gap. The length of the CDR3 is 13 residues. The CDR3 DNA sequence: TGTGCCAGCAGCGGGGGGCGGTCCTACGAGCAGTACTTC. This translates into CASSGGRSYEQYF.

J is TRBJ2-7 and V is TRBV12-3 or TRBV12-4, with D maybe TRBD1 (5 bases). Trimming shortened V by 6 bases and J by 6 bases, and 18 bases separated the two germline ends. CDR3 length: 14 amino acids. The CDR3 is CASSPCSPGCEQYF. CDR3 sequence (DNA): TGTGCCAGCAGCCCCTGCTCACCAGGGTGCGAGCAGTACTTC.

The chain carries TRBV2 and TRBJ1-5, with no clear D. V was clipped by 0 bases and J by 4 bases, with 4 bases between them. The germline CDR1 and CDR2 sequences are SNHLY and FYNNEI. This CDR3 has 13 residues. CDR3 DNA sequence: TGTGCCAGCAGTGAAGCGTGGAATCAGCCCCAGCATTTT. Amino acid sequence: CASSEAWNQPQHF.

This rearrangement joins TRBV30 to TRBJ2-1; a possible D gene is TRBD1 (6 bases). The CDR3 has 12 amino acids. From germline, CDR1 is GTSNPN and CDR2 SVGIG (reference sequence). V dropped 3 bases and J dropped 5 bases, with 8 bases sitting between them. DNA for the CDR3: TGTGCCTGGAGCAGACAGGACAATGAGCAGTTCTTC. The encoded protein is CAWSRQDNEQFF. Looking up the rest from reference TRBV30 and TRBJ2-1 gives the full variable domain: SQTIHQWPATLVQPVGSPLSLECTVEGTSNPNLYWYRQAAGRGLQLLFYSVGIGQISSEVPQNLSASRPQDRQFILSSKKLLLSDSGFYLCAWSRQDNEQFFGPGTRLTVL.

V is TRBV20-1 and J is TRBJ2-5, with 8 bases matching TRBD2. J was trimmed by 1 base and V by 6 bases; bases with no gene match: 7. The CDR3 runs 14 residues. Per germline, CDR1 DFQATT and CDR2 SNEGSKA (reference sequence). The DNA for the CDR3 is TGCAGTGCCCCCACCACTAGCGGCCAAGAGACCCAGTACTTC. Its protein product is CSAPTTSGQETQYF.

This clonotype was observed at least ten times. The V gene is TRBV6-2 or TRBV6-3, the J gene TRBJ2-1; TRBD2 agrees at 8 bases. Germline assignment: CDR1 MNHEY and CDR2 SVGEGT. Trimming took 6 bases from V and 12 from J; bases not matched to a gene: 4. This CDR3 comprises 11 residues. The CDR3 loop reads CASSLSGRQFF. CDR3 nucleotides: TGTGCCAGCAGCCTCAGCGGGAGGCAGTTCTTC.

This chain uses TRBV6-2 or TRBV6-3 with TRBJ1-4; TRBD1 matches 7 bases. Germline V gives CDR1 MNHEY, CDR2 SVGEGT. The CDR3 has 15 residues. Trimming cost V 6 bases and J 5 bases; bases outside gene matches: 9. The CDR3 spells CASRLWDSLNEKLFF. The CDR3 nucleotides are TGTGCCAGCAGGCTTTGGGACAGCCTGAATGAAAAACTGTTTTTT.

Concerning this clonotype itself: A read error may explain this, as a much larger clone is one base away. V usage is TRBV5-6 and J usage is TRBJ1-3; D remains unclear. This CDR3 spans 13 amino acids. Germline assignment: CDR1 SGHDT and CDR2 YYEEEE. Trimming left V 8 bases short and J 3 bases short, with 12 bases between. CDR3 loop: CARSPRDGNTIYF. The CDR3, as DNA: TGTGCCAGGAGCCCAAGGGATGGAAACACCATATATTTT.

This clonotype turned up a few times. V gene TRBV19 combines with J gene TRBJ1-1; D not certain. The CDR3 has 13 amino acids. CDR1 is LNHDA and CDR2 is SQIVND in the germline V gene (reference sequence). Trimming took off 3 bases at V and 2 bases at J, with 7 bases between the two ends. The CDR3 is CASSIVINTEAFF. The CDR3, as DNA: TGTGCCAGTAGTATCGTTATCAACACTGAAGCTTTCTTT.

The rearrangement uses TRBV21-1 and TRBJ2-1. TRBV21-1 is described as a pseudogene. The CDR3 has 16 amino acids. For the CDR3, the DNA is TGTGCCAGCAGCCTAATTGCACCGATTGAGATTGATGAGCAGTTCTTC. Its protein is CASSLIAPIEIDEQFF.

V is TRBV12-3 or TRBV12-4 and J is TRBJ2-1; TRBD2 matches at 11 bases. V shed 7 bases, J shed 9 bases, and the junction held 8 bases outside the gene matches. The CDR3 runs 14 residues. The CDR3 is CASNLAGGRSEQFF. The CDR3 DNA sequence: TGTGCCAGCAACCTAGCGGGAGGCCGTAGTGAGCAGTTCTTC.

The V and J genes are TRBV20-1 and TRBJ2-2; D remains unclear. This CDR3 spans 14 amino acids. Per the germline V gene, CDR1 is DFQATT and CDR2 is SNEGSKA (reference sequence). The V end was cut by 4 bases, the J end by 5 bases, with 14 bases between. This CDR3 reads CSAIGRAETGELFF. The CDR3 coding sequence is TGCAGTGCTATCGGACGGGCAGAAACCGGGGAGCTGTTTTTT.

This clonotype was detected a few times. The CDR3 is CASSFGYRAHTEAFF. The CDR3 DNA follows: TGTGCCAGCAGCTTTGGATACAGGGCCCACACTGAAGCTTTCTTT. The rearrangement links TRBV12-1 to TRBJ1-1. TRBV12-1 is marked as a pseudogene. This CDR3 region has 15 residues.

The chain is built from TRBV16 and TRBJ2-5; D might be TRBD1 or TRBD2, each matching 5 bases. CDR1 is KGHSY and CDR2 is FQNENV in the germline V gene. This CDR3 has 15 amino acids. Trimming took 0 bases from V and 4 from J, leaving 12 bases between them. This CDR3 is CASSQSRGIGETQYF. For the CDR3, the DNA is TGTGCCAGCAGCCAATCGAGGGGAATTGGAGAGACCCAGTACTTC.

The V call is TRBV18, the J call TRBJ1-5; weak D call: TRBD1 (5 bases). V was cut by 2 bases and J by 5 bases, with 13 bases left in between. CDR3 length: 15 residues. Germline values: CDR1 KGHSH, CDR2 LQKENI. CDR3 in amino acids: CASSPAGLVHQPQHF. The CDR3 DNA reads TGTGCCAGCTCACCAGCAGGGTTAGTCCATCAGCCCCAGCATTTT.

The rearrangement joins TRBV7-2 to TRBJ1-4; D is unresolved. The V gene lost 5 bases and the J gene lost 3 bases, with 13 bases spanning the gap. This CDR3 is 15 amino acids long. CDR1 SGHTA and CDR2 FQGNSA come from the germline V gene. This CDR3 reads CASSHQAVANEKLFF. The CDR3 coding sequence is TGTGCCAGCAGCCACCAGGCCGTGGCTAATGAAAAACTGTTTTTT.

This sequence joins TRBV25-1 and TRBJ2-1; D unclear. The CDR3 has 13 amino acids. V was clipped by 2 bases and J by 5 bases, with 7 bases between them. In germline, CDR1 is MGHDK, CDR2 SYGVNS. Here the CDR3 DNA reads TGTGCCAGCAGTGAACGACACCACAATGAGCAGTTCTTC. Its protein product is CASSERHHNEQFF.

V and J are TRBV27 and TRBJ2-1, with 11 bases matching TRBD2. Trimming at V came to 5 bases and at J to 6 bases, leaving 15 bases not matched to a gene. In germline, CDR1 is MNHEY, CDR2 SMNVEV (reference sequence). The CDR3 runs 18 residues. CDR3 in DNA: TGTGCCAGCAGTCCACGCCAATTAGCGGGAGGGCCAGGCAATGAGCAGTTCTTC. It encodes CASSPRQLAGGPGNEQFF.

Only a few counts were recorded for this clonotype. The V call is TRBV27, the J call TRBJ2-1; TRBD2 aligns across 13 bases. Germline-derived CDR1 and CDR2 are MNHEY and SMNVEV (reference sequence). The CDR3 contains 15 residues. With V trimmed by 5 bases and J by 8 bases, 6 bases remained unmatched. The CDR3 DNA sequence: TGTGCCAGCAGTATACTAGCGGGAGGGCCATATGAGCAGTTCTTC. It specifies CASSILAGGPYEQFF.

Only a few counts were recorded for this clonotype. V gene TRBV12-3 or TRBV12-4 combines with J gene TRBJ2-2; 10 bases match TRBD1. The CDR3 loop spans 15 amino acids. Germline trimming cut 6 bases from V and 4 bases from J; bases unmatched to any gene: 5. The CDR3 sequence: CASRTTGGPTGELFF. CDR3 DNA sequence: TGTGCCAGCAGAACGACAGGGGGCCCCACCGGGGAGCTGTTTTTT.

This clonotype was seen a handful of times. The chain uses TRBV6-5 and TRBJ2-2; D tentatively reads TRBD1 or TRBD2 (5 bases each). This CDR3 is built from 17 residues. CDR1 MNHEY and CDR2 SVGAGI come from the germline V gene. Trimming took off 2 bases at V and 2 bases at J, with 15 bases between the two ends. CDR3 DNA sequence: TGTGCCAGCAGTTACCCAACAGAGGGGATTAACACCGGGGAGCTGTTTTTT. This translates into CASSYPTEGINTGELFF.

This clonotype was picked up many times. The CDR3 DNA reads as TGTGCCAGCACCGAGGGGTTTAGCACAGATACGCAGTATTTT. Protein product: CASTEGFSTDTQYF. The chain couples TRBV28 to TRBJ2-3, with D perhaps given as TRBD1 or TRBD2 (5 bases each). Germline CDR1 is MDHEN and CDR2 is SYDVKM. The CDR3 is 14 amino acids. Trimming removed 7 bases from V and 0 bases from J, with 11 bases in between. The whole variable domain, filled in from reference TRBV28 and TRBJ2-3, reads DVKVTQSSRYLVKRTGEKVFLECVQDMDHENMFWYRQDPGLGLRLIYFSYDVKMKEKGDIPEGYSVSREKKERFSLILESASTNQTSMYLCASTEGFSTDTQYFGPGTRLTVL.

This chain connects TRBV5-7 to TRBJ2-5; no reliable D call. TRBV5-7 is known as an ORF, though its function is uncertain. V was trimmed by 4 bases and J by 5 bases, leaving 21 bases between them. This CDR3 is built from 16 residues. The CDR3 sequence is CASSRIPEAPGETQYF. The CDR3 DNA follows: TGTGCCAGCAGCAGAATTCCGGAAGCGCCTGGGGAGACCCAGTACTTC.

The V and J genes are TRBV5-1 and TRBJ2-2; 7 bases match TRBD1. The germline CDR1 and CDR2 sequences are SGHRS and YFSETQ. V shed 0 bases and J 2 bases; nucleotides not matched to a gene: 4. This CDR3 is built from 16 residues. The CDR3 loop is CASSLVRGQNTGELFF. Here the CDR3 DNA reads TGCGCCAGCAGCTTGGTTAGGGGGCAAAACACCGGGGAGCTGTTTTTT. Combining the CDR3 with reference TRBV5-1 and TRBJ2-2 gives the whole variable domain KAGVTQTPRYLIKTRGQQVTLSCSPISGHRSVSWYQQTPGQGLQFLFEYFSETQRNKGNFPGRFSGRQFSNSRSEMNVSTLELGDSALYLCASSLVRGQNTGELFFGEGSRLTVL.

About this clonotype: Without the conserved terminal phenylalanine or tryptophan, this CDR3 likely stems from a read error. The chain joins TRBV7-3 to TRBJ2-1; D possibly corresponds to TRBD1 (6 bases). The CDR3 spans 16 residues. The germline CDR1 and CDR2 sequences are SGHTA and FQGTGA. V shed 5 bases and J shed 3 bases, with 17 bases lying between them. DNA for the CDR3: TGTGCCAGCAGCCCTAAAGACAGGAAGGGCTACAATGAGCAGTTCTCC. The encoded protein is CASSPKDRKGYNEQFS.